The 15 T cell receptor beta chains reported below all come from one sample, sequenced in a study of CXCR3-negative and CXCR3-positive naive CD8 T cells. Study observations and caveats: When CXCR3-positive naive cells were set against CXCR3-negative naive cells, the former had more hydrophobic TRB CDR3s.

Via 5' RACE with UMI labels, TRB cDNA libraries were prepared. Reprocessing the 5' RACE reads, TCRdb reports a single entry for every CDR3 protein and omits DNA. The sample table includes about 98,000 distinct CDR3 sequences. Their antigen targets remain unknown. The source material was naive CXCR3+ CD8+ T cells from blood. The subset is: CD45RO-CCR7+CD27+CD95- naive CD8+ T cells expressing CXCR3 (TNR3+). These receptors all stem from a human donor in good health. Some clones in this sample may be carry-over from other donors' samples.

J is TRBJ1-1 and V is TRBV10-3; absent DNA, TCRdb's TRBD1 call cannot be checked. This CDR3 is 15 amino acids long. Germline V lookup: CDR1 ENHRY, CDR2 SYGVKD. The CDR3 loop is CAVGGGPTMNTEAFF.

The V and J genes are TRBV6-5 and TRBJ2-7. This CDR3 contains 15 residues. Germline V gene lookup returns CDR1 MNHEY and CDR2 SVGAGI. Here the CDR3 reads CASSQTARRPYEQYF.

This rearrangement joins TRBV7-9 to TRBJ2-7; TCRdb lists TRBD2, though no DNA is available to test this call. Germline CDR1 and CDR2: SEHNR and FQNEAQ (reference sequence). This CDR3 comprises 18 residues. CDR3 amino acids: CASSAWGGTGTSPYEQYF.

The chain carries TRBV6-5 and TRBJ1-5; TCRdb picks TRBD1, but there is no DNA to check that call. Germline V gene lookup returns CDR1 MNHEY and CDR2 SVGAGI. CDR3 length equals 15 residues. CDR3 amino acids: CASSYSLTGNQPQHF.

This chain uses TRBV7-9 with TRBJ2-7; TCRdb designates TRBD2, a call that cannot be tested without DNA. The germline gives CDR1 SEHNR, CDR2 FQNEAQ (reference sequence). The CDR3 consists of 13 residues. CDR3 sequence: CASSDPPSHEQYF.

The chain couples TRBV14 to TRBJ2-7; as DNA is missing, the TRBD2 call by TCRdb cannot be tested. Germline CDR1 is SGHDN and CDR2 is FVKESK. The CDR3 is 15 amino acids. Here the CDR3 reads CASSQEKRVTYEQYF.

The chain joins TRBV14 to TRBJ2-1; the TCRdb D gene call, TRBD1, has no DNA to confirm it. The CDR3 length is 14 residues. Germline CDR1 and CDR2: SGHDN and FVKESK. This CDR3 is CASSQGTGYNEQFF. The full variable domain, completed using reference TRBV14 and TRBJ2-1, is EAGVTQFPSHSVIEKGQTVTLRCDPISGHDNLYWYRRVMGKEIKFLLHFVKESKQDESGMPNNRFLAERTGGTYSTLKVQPAELEDSGVYFCASSQGTGYNEQFFGPGTRLTVL.

CDR3 sequence reads: CATSRDGPEAGELFF. This rearrangement joins TRBV15 to TRBJ2-2; TCRdb proposes TRBD2, but this gene call is untestable without DNA. The V gene's germline CDR1 is LNHNV and CDR2 YYDKDF (reference sequence). The CDR3 covers 15 residues.

The rearrangement links TRBV3-1 to TRBJ1-4. Germline V CDR1 and CDR2: LGHDT, YNNKEL (reference sequence). The CDR3 is 16 amino acids. The CDR3 sequence is CASSQGGHATNEKLFF.

V usage is TRBV20-1 and J usage is TRBJ2-7; TCRdb selects TRBD2, and the lack of DNA leaves this call unchecked. The CDR3 length is 14 residues. The germline gives CDR1 DFQATT, CDR2 SNEGSKA (reference sequence). The CDR3 is CSASSTVEGYEQYF.

J is TRBJ2-5 and V is TRBV20-1. There are 13 residues in the CDR3. Germline V gives CDR1 DFQATT, CDR2 SNEGSKA (reference sequence). CDR3 sequence: CSAREDKQETQYF.

This chain connects TRBV5-1 to TRBJ2-1; TCRdb's D gene call, TRBD1, goes unchecked for lack of DNA. CDR3 length: 15 residues. Germline V gives CDR1 SGHRS, CDR2 YFSETQ. The chain's CDR3 is CASRVYGQSNNEQFF.

The J gene is TRBJ2-1, the V gene TRBV6-4; TCRdb lists TRBD1, though no DNA is available to test this call. Germline assignment: CDR1 MRHNA and CDR2 SNTAGT. This CDR3 spans 15 amino acids. CDR3 loop: CASSDSEQGTLEQFF.

The chain recombines TRBV28 with TRBJ2-5; TCRdb's D call of TRBD1 is untestable without DNA. The CDR3 contains 16 residues. Germline values: CDR1 MDHEN, CDR2 SYDVKM. CDR3 in amino acids: CASSLMEGAPRGAQYF.

The V gene is TRBV7-6, the J gene TRBJ2-7; absent DNA, TCRdb's TRBD2 call cannot be checked. The germline CDR1 and CDR2 sequences are SGHVS and FNYEAQ. The CDR3 covers 12 residues. This chain's CDR3 is CASSSLTDLPYF.